This T cell receptor (beta chain) was sequenced during a study of OX40 agonist ivuxolimab in advanced cancers. General notes on the study: Ivuxolimab was a fully human IgG2 agonistic monoclonal antibody targeting the costimulatory receptor OX40 (CD134). Intravenous ivuxolimab was administered to patients every 2 weeks at six dose levels: 0.01, 0.1, 0.3, 1.5, 3 and 10 mg/kg. Of the roughly 51 patients in dose escalation, some 20 had hepatocellular carcinoma, about 15 had melanoma, 9 had renal cell carcinoma and 9 had head and neck cancer. In the dose-escalation cohort, 70% to 85% of patients were male, and the mean age was approximately 60 years, with a range of about 23 to 80. Patients were allowed to have had prior anti-PD-1, anti-PD-L1 or anti-CTLA-4 therapy, and 40% of the dose-escalation patients had previously received checkpoint inhibitors. Partial responses were achieved by three dose-escalation patients, of whom one had hepatocellular carcinoma and two had cutaneous melanoma. The point of sequencing TCRbeta in the periphery was to test whether ivuxolimab changed TCR sequence diversity and drove clonal T-cell expansion. The monotherapy dose-escalation portion (N of about 47 patients) of the phase I ivuxolimab trial is reported in the paper.

Genomic DNA was isolated from the sorted cells so that the TCRbeta CDR3 region could be sequenced. The immunoSEQ Assay was used to sequence the TCRbeta CDR3 regions. TCRdb provides this immuneACCESS table in a form limited to in-frame rearrangements. Some clones are lacking; in checked studies, under half of them reflect an unresolved V gene, and why the rest are absent is not known. Counted in this sample were around 25,000 clones; around 73% of them appeared once. In total, the top ten clones hold approximately 1.5% of the sample. The trial excluded patients who had a history of autoimmune disease or were on systemic immunosuppression. In every dose cohort, peripheral blood was drawn for TCR sequencing at baseline, cycle 4 day 1, and cycle 7 day 1. The samples were drawn from a first-in-human, open-label, multicenter phase I dose-escalation trial of ivuxolimab. Adults with locally advanced or metastatic melanoma, renal cell, hepatocellular, or head and neck squamous cell carcinoma were enrolled in the trial. Before TCR sequencing, CD4+ T cells and CD8+ T cells from peripheral blood were sorted into separate populations.

This clone registers as medium-sized (0.01 to 0.1%) within its sample. Its antigen target is currently unknown. Qualities for individual bases were not recorded, and no much larger clone is one base off. V trim: 2 bases; J trim: 2 bases; unmatched bases: 7. Spanning cysteine to phenylalanine, the CDR3 consists of 17 amino acids. Only CDR3 DNA remains: 51 bases, in frame from the first base. CDR1 is given as SNHLY and CDR2 as FYNNEI, both from the germline V gene. Summary of the overall study and its limitations: Clonal expansion of both CD4+ and CD8+ blood T cells was observed from baseline to week 6 at doses 0.1 to 3.0 mg/kg. In the 0.1-3.0 mg/kg groups, partial responders had among the lowest normalized peripheral clonal expansion, particularly in CD8+ T cells. On average, CD8+ T cells showed more expanded clones than CD4+ T cells after ivuxolimab. Low levels of normalized T-cell clonal expansion were also seen in some patients who did not respond. Antigen specificity was not determined for the clonally expanded peripheral T cells.

The clonotype originates from an adult with an advanced solid tumor such as melanoma, head and neck, liver or kidney cancer. Source: CD4+ or CD8+ T cells sorted from blood, taken in a trial of the OX40 agonist ivuxolimab. The V and J genes are TRBV2 and TRBJ2-3; 10 bases in the middle match TRBD2. The DNA is TGTGCCAGCAGTGAACGCCTAGCGGGGGACTTCACAGATACGCAGTATTTT. It translates to CASSERLAGDFTDTQYF.